This T cell receptor (beta chain) was sequenced for a study of cytomegalovirus exposure and HLA in healthy donors. The germline gives CDR1 MNHNS, CDR2 SASEGT. The CDR3 is 19 amino acids. Trimming left V 4 bases short and J 0 bases short, with 22 bases between. Study-wide results and limits: A subsequent analysis found that TCR clusters from the first cohort also tended to co-occur in the approximately 130 validation repertoires, with 90% to 95% of cluster scores above 0. Listed as cytomegalovirus-associated were 164 TCR beta chains. Rare TCR sequences predominated, though certain public TCRs were found in many donors.

For this clone: The antigen is undetermined.

Generated by immunoSEQ multiplex PCR, the TCRdb table keeps only in-frame clones and is missing some. The repertoire consists of 140,000 or so clones, with approximately 86% occurring once and the leading ten covering about 4.9%. The source of this sequence is a man aged 18 to 29 in good health and CMV-seropositive. The rearrangement links TRBV6-1 to TRBJ1-3; D may be TRBD1 (5 bases). Input material: PBMCs. This chain's CDR3 is CASSAWDFLSLSSGNTIYF. The CDR3 nucleotides are TGTGCCAGCAGTGCATGGGACTTCCTGAGTCTGAGCTCTGGAAACACCATATATTTT.